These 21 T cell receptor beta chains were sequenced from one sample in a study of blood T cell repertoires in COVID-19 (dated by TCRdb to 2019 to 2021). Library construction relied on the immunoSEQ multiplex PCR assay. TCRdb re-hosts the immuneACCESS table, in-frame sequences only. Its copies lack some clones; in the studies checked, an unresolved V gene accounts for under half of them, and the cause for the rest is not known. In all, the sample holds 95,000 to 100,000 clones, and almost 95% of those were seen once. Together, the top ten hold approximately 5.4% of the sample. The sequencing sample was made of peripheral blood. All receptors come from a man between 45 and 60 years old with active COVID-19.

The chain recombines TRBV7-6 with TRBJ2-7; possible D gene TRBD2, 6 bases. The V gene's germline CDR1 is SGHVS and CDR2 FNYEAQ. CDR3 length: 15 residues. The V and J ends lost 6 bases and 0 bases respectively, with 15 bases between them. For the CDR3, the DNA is TGTGCCAGCAGTCTCTCTCCGGGACTCTCCTACGAGCAGTACTTC. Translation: CASSLSPGLSYEQYF.

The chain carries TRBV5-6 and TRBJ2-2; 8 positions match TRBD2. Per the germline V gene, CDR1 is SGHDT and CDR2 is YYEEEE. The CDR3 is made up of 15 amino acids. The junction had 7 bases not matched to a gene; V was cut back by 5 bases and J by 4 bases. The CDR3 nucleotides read TGTGCCAGCAGGTTCGCCGGGAGGGGCACCGGGGAGCTGTTTTTT. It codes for CASRFAGRGTGELFF.

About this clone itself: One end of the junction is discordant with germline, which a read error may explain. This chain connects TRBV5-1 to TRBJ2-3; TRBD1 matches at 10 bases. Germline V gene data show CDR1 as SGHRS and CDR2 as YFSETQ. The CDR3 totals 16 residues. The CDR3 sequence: CASRLDRGIVADTQYF. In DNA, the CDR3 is TGCGCCAGCAGGTTGGACAGGGGGATAGTCGCAGATACGCAGTATTTT.

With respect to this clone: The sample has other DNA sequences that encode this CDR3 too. The CDR3 DNA reads as TGCGCCAGCAGCCCGGACCCGACAGGGGCAAGCTCCTATAATTCACCCCTCCACTTT. Translating gives CASSPDPTGASSYNSPLHF. The chain combines TRBV5-1 with TRBJ1-6; 8 nucleotides match TRBD1. CDR1 is SGHRS and CDR2 is YFSETQ in the germline V gene. The J segment lost 0 bases and the V segment lost 4 bases, leaving 12 bases of the junction unmatched. The CDR3 totals 19 residues.

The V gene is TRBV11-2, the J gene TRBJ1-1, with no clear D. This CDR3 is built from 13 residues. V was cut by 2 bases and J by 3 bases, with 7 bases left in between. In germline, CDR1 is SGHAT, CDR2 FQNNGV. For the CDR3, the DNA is TGTGCCAGCAGCTTATTCGGGGACACTGAAGCTTTCTTT. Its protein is CASSLFGDTEAFF.

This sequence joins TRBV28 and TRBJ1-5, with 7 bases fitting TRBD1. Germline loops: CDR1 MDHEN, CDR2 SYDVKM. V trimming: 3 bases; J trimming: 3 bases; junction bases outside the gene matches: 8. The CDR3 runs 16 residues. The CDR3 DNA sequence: TGTGCCAGCAGTTTGTTACAGGGGTACCTCAATCAGCCCCAGCATTTT. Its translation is CASSLLQGYLNQPQHF.

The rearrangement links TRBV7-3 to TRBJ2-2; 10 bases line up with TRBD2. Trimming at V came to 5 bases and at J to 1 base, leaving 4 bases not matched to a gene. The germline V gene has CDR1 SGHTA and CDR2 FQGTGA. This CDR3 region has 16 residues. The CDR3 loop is CASSPTSGRNTGELFF. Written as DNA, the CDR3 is TGTGCCAGCAGCCCGACTAGCGGGCGGAACACCGGGGAGCTGTTTTTT.

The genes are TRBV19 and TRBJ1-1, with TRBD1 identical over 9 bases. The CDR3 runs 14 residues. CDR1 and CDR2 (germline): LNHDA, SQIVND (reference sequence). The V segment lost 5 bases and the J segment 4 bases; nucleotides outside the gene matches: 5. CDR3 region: CASSATGGLTEAFF. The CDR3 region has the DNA TGTGCCAGTAGTGCAACAGGGGGCCTCACTGAAGCTTTCTTT.

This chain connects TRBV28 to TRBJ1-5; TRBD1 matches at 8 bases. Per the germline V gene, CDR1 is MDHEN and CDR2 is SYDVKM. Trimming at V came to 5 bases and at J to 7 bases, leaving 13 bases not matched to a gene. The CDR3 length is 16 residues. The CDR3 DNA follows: TGTGCCAGCAGTGGGCAGGGGGCAATTGGGAACCAGCCCCAGCATTTT. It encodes CASSGQGAIGNQPQHF.

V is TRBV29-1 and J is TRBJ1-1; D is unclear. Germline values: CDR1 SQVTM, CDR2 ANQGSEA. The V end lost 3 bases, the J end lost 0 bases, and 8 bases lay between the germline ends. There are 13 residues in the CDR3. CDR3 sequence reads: CSVETEVNTEAFF. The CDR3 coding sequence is TGCAGCGTTGAGACCGAGGTGAACACTGAAGCTTTCTTT.

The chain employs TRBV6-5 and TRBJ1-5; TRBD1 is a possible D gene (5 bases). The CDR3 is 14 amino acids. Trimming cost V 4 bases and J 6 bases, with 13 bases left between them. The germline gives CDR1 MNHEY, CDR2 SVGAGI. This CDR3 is CASSLDPGGQPQHF. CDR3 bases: TGTGCCAGCAGTTTAGACCCGGGGGGTCAGCCCCAGCATTTT.

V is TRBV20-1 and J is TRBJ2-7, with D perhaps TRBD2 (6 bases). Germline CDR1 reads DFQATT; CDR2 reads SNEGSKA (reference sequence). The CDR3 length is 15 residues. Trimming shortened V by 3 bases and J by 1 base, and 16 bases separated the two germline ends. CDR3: CSASNFRETSYEQYF. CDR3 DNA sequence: TGCAGTGCTAGTAACTTCCGGGAGACTTCCTACGAGCAGTACTTC.

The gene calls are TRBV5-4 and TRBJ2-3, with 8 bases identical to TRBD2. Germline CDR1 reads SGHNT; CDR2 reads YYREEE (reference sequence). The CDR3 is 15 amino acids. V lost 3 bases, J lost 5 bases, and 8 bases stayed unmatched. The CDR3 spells CASSWGSGSVDTQYF. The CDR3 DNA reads TGTGCCAGCAGCTGGGGCAGCGGGAGTGTAGATACGCAGTATTTT.

The CDR3 reads CASSTTGGPDTQYF. The DNA for the CDR3 is TGTGCCAGCAGCACTACAGGGGGGCCGGATACGCAGTATTTT. The chain employs TRBV7-2 and TRBJ2-3, with TRBD1 identical over 8 bases. Per germline, CDR1 SGHTA and CDR2 FQGNSA. Trimming removed 5 bases from V and 6 bases from J; junction bases left unmatched: 7. CDR3 length: 14 amino acids.

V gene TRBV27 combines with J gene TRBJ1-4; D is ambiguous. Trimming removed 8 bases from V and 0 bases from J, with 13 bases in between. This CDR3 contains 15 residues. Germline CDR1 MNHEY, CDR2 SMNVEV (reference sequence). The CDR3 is CASSRSPATNEKLFF. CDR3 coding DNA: TGTGCCAGCTCCCGGTCCCCGGCAACTAATGAAAAACTGTTTTTT.

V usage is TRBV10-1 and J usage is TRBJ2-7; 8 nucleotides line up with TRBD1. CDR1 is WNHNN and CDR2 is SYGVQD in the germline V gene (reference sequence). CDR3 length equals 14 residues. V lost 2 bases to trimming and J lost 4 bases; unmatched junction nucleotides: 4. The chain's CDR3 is CASSENTGGYEQYF. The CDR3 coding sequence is TGCGCCAGCAGTGAGAACACAGGGGGATACGAGCAGTACTTC.

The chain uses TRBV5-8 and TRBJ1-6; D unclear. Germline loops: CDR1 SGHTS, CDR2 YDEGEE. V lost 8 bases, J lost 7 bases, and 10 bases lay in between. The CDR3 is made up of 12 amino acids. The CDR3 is CASRVENSPLHF. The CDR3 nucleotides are TGTGCCAGTCGGGTTGAGAATTCACCCCTCCACTTT.

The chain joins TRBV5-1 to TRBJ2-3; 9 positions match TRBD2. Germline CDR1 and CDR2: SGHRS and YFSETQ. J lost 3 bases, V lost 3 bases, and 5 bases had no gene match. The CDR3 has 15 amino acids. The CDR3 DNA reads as TGCGCCAGCAGCTACGCGGGAGGGAGAACAGATACGCAGTATTTT. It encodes CASSYAGGRTDTQYF. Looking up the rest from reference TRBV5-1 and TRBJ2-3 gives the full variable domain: KAGVTQTPRYLIKTRGQQVTLSCSPISGHRSVSWYQQTPGQGLQFLFEYFSETQRNKGNFPGRFSGRQFSNSRSEMNVSTLELGDSALYLCASSYAGGRTDTQYFGPGTRLTVL.

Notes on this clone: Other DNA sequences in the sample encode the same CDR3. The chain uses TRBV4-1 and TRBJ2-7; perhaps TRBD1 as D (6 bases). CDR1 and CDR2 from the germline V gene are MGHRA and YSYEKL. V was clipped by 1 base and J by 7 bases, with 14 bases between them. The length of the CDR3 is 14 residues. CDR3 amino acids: CASSQVAGVREQYF. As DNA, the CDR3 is TGCGCCAGCAGCCAAGTTGCAGGGGTGAGGGAGCAGTACTTC.

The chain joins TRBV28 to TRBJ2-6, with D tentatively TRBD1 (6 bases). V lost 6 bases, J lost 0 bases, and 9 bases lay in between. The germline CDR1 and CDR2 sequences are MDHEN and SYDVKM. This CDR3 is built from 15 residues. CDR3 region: CASRTDSSGANVLTF. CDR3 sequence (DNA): TGTGCCAGCAGGACGGACAGCTCTGGGGCCAACGTCCTGACTTTC.

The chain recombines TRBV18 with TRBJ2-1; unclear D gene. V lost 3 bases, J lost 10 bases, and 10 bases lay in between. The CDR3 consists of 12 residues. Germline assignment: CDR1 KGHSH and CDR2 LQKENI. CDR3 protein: CASSPVIAEQFF. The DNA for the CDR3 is TGTGCCAGCTCACCGGTAATAGCAGAGCAGTTCTTC.